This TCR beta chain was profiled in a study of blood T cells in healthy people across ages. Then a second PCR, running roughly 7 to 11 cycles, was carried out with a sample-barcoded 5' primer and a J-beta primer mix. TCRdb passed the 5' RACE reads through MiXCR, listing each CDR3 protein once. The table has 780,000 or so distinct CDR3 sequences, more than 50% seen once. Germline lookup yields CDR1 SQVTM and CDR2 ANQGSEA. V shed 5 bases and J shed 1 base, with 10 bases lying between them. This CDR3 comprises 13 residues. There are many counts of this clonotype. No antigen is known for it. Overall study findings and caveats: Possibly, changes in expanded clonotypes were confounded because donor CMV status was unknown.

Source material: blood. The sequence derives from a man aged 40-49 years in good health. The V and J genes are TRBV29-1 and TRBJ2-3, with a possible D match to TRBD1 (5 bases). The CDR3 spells CSVSKQGTDTQYF. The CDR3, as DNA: TGCAGCGTTTCTAAACAGGGCACAGATACGCAGTATTTT.